One sample yielded the 3 T cell receptor beta chains listed below, sequenced in a study of identical twins. Via MiXCR, TCRdb re-called the 5' RACE reads, giving one row per CDR3 protein. The sample has hundreds of thousands of distinct CDR3 sequences; approximately 13% are singletons. These sequences were also reported in another study, on yellow fever vaccine responses in identical twins.

The sequenced sample was CD8+ T cells sorted from blood. All receptors derive from a woman in her late teens or twenties in good health.

The chain joins TRBV4-1 to TRBJ2-1; unclear D gene. CDR1 is MGHRA, CDR2 YSYEKL, per germline. This CDR3 is built from 13 residues. Trimming took off 4 bases at V and 9 bases at J, with 13 bases between the two ends. The CDR3 region is CASSPSNPLEQFF. CDR3 coding DNA: TGCGCCAGCAGCCCCTCCAACCCCCTTGAGCAGTTCTTC.

This clonotype has just a few counts. The rearrangement links TRBV7-9 to TRBJ1-1; unclear D gene. CDR3 size: 14 residues. The germline V gene has CDR1 SEHNR and CDR2 FQNEAQ (reference sequence). V was pared by 5 bases and J by 0 bases, with 10 bases between. CDR3 sequence (DNA): TGTGCCAGCAGCCCTTTTGGGGTGAACACTGAAGCTTTCTTT. Protein sequence: CASSPFGVNTEAFF.

This clonotype was recorded many times. The chain recombines TRBV5-1 with TRBJ1-1; TRBD1 might be the D (6 bases). From germline, CDR1 is SGHRS and CDR2 YFSETQ. This CDR3 has 13 amino acids. Trimming stripped 3 bases from V and 3 bases from J, with 9 bases between. CDR3 coding DNA: TGCGCCAGCAGCTCCGCAGGGGACACTGAAGCTTTCTTT. Its protein is CASSSAGDTEAFF.